Listed below are T cell receptor beta chains from one sample, sequenced in a study of cytomegalovirus exposure and HLA in healthy donors. Measured with immunoSEQ multiplex PCR; TCRdb has only the in-frame clones, and not every one. This table holds 150,000 to 200,000 clones, roughly 89% found once. What was sequenced was PBMCs. The origin of the receptors is a woman in her late teens or twenties in good health and CMV-seropositive. Both conserved end residues are part of each CDR3. Each record gives: clone size, J gene, CDR3 length, V gene, D gene, CDR3 DNA, CDR3 protein. The D gene is left open where the match is weak. Clone size is given for some rows only: seen once, a few or many times, or a class if the clone is expanded.

size: once
J: TRBJ2-3
length: 17
V: TRBV7-3
D: TRBD2
DNA: TGTGCCAGCAGCTTATTCCCTAGCGGAGCTAGCACAGATACGCAGTATTTT
CDR3: CASSLFPSGASTDTQYF

size: NA
J: TRBJ2-2
length: 17
V: TRBV6-4
D: TRBD1
DNA: TGTGCCAGCAGTAAATCGGGGACAGGGGCGTTCACCGGGGAGCTGTTTTTT
CDR3: CASSKSGTGAFTGELFF

size: NA
J: TRBJ2-3
length: 16
V: TRBV4-1
D: TRBD2
DNA: TGCGCCAGCAGCGACTGGACGGGGCGGGAGTCAGATACGCAGTATTTT
CDR3: CASSDWTGRESDTQYF

size: NA
J: TRBJ2-7
length: 16
V: TRBV28
D: TRBD2
DNA: TGTGCCAGCAGAACTAGCGGGATAGGTAGCTCCTACGAGCAGTACTTC
CDR3: CASRTSGIGSSYEQYF

size: NA
J: TRBJ2-7
length: 15
V: TRBV27
D: TRBD2
DNA: TGTGCCAGCAGCCGCGGAACTAGCGGGACCTACGAGCAGTACTTC
CDR3: CASSRGTSGTYEQYF

size: NA
J: TRBJ2-3
length: 14
V: TRBV19
D: TRBD2
DNA: TGTGCCAGTAGTGGGACTAGCGGCACAGATACGCAGTATTTT
CDR3: CASSGTSGTDTQYF

size: NA
J: TRBJ1-1
length: 13
V: TRBV5-1
D: NA
DNA: TGCGCCAGCAGCTTCGGGACTCTCACTGAAGCTTTCTTT
CDR3: CASSFGTLTEAFF

size: NA
J: TRBJ2-1
length: 13
V: TRBV7-9
D: TRBD2
DNA: TGTGCCACCACACGGGAGGGGGACAATGAGCAGTTCTTC
CDR3: CATTREGDNEQFF

size: NA
J: TRBJ2-5
length: 14
V: TRBV28
D: NA
DNA: TGTGCCAGCAGCAAGGGGCAGATACAAGAGACCCAGTACTTC
CDR3: CASSKGQIQETQYF

size: NA
J: TRBJ2-5
length: 16
V: TRBV5-6
D: TRBD2
DNA: TGTGCCAGCAGCTTGTATCCAGCGGGAGACCAAGAGACCCAGTACTTC
CDR3: CASSLYPAGDQETQYF

size: NA
J: TRBJ2-1
length: 16
V: TRBV28
D: TRBD2
DNA: TGTGCCAGCAGCCCCGGTGTTAGCGGGAGAGGTAATGAGCAGTTCTTC
CDR3: CASSPGVSGRGNEQFF

size: once
J: TRBJ2-7
length: 14
V: TRBV10-3
D: NA
DNA: TGTGCCATCAGCGAAACACGACAGACGTACGAGCAGTACTTC
CDR3: CAISETRQTYEQYF

size: once
J: TRBJ2-1
length: 14
V: TRBV7-7
D: TRBD2
DNA: TGTGCTAGCAGCTTAGAAATAGCGGGAGTAAAGCAGTTCTTC
CDR3: CASSLEIAGVKQFF

size: NA
J: TRBJ1-2
length: 15
V: TRBV5-6
D: TRBD1
DNA: TGTGCCAGCACCGACGGGGGACAGGGGTTCTATGGCTACACCTTC
CDR3: CASTDGGQGFYGYTF

size: once
J: TRBJ2-7
length: 15
V: TRBV28
D: NA
DNA: TGTGCCAGCAGTTCCGGGGGAGGCTATGCCTACGAGCAGTACTTC
CDR3: CASSSGGGYAYEQYF

size: NA
J: TRBJ2-7
length: 12
V: TRBV28
D: NA
DNA: TGTGCCACCGGGACTGAGTCCTACGAGCAGTACTTC
CDR3: CATGTESYEQYF

size: NA
J: TRBJ1-1
length: 14
V: TRBV5-1
D: TRBD1
DNA: TGCGCCAGCAGCCGGGGACAGTCGAACACTGAAGCTTTCTTT
CDR3: CASSRGQSNTEAFF

size: NA
J: TRBJ2-5
length: 15
V: TRBV11-3
D: TRBD1
DNA: TGTGCCAGCAGCTTGAGGACAGGCCCCCAAGAGACCCAGTACTTC
CDR3: CASSLRTGPQETQYF

size: NA
J: TRBJ1-5
length: 15
V: TRBV6-6
D: NA
DNA: TGTGCCAGCAGTCTATACCGGGACACAGGTCAGCCCCAGCATTTT
CDR3: CASSLYRDTGQPQHF

size: NA
J: TRBJ2-4
length: 16
V: TRBV6-1
D: NA
DNA: TGTGCCAGCAGTGAAGTGGGAGGCTTAACCAAAAACATTCAGTACTTC
CDR3: CASSEVGGLTKNIQYF

size: NA
J: TRBJ2-7
length: 15
V: TRBV7-7
D: TRBD2
DNA: TGTGCTAGCAGCTTAACCCTAGCGGGAGTAGCCGAGCAGTACTTC
CDR3: CASSLTLAGVAEQYF

size: few
J: TRBJ1-1
length: 13
V: TRBV30
D: NA
DNA: TGTGCCTGGAGTGTAGCCAGGGGCACTGAAGCTTTCTTT
CDR3: CAWSVARGTEAFF

size: NA
J: TRBJ2-3
length: 15
V: TRBV5-1
D: NA
DNA: TGCGCCAGCAGCTTATTGAGTCAGGGTGCAGATACGCAGTATTTT
CDR3: CASSLLSQGADTQYF

size: NA
J: TRBJ2-5
length: 16
V: TRBV21-1
D: NA
DNA: TGTGCCAGCAGCAAGGAGGGTAGCGGGTTCCAAGAGACCCAGTACTTC
CDR3: CASSKEGSGFQETQYF

size: NA
J: TRBJ2-7
length: 18
V: TRBV7-2
D: TRBD2
DNA: TGTGCCAGCAGCTTAGTGGTAACTAGCGGGAAACGCTCCTACGAGCAGTACTTC
CDR3: CASSLVVTSGKRSYEQYF

size: NA
J: TRBJ2-2
length: 13
V: TRBV2
D: NA
DNA: TGTGCCAGACAGGGACCTAACACCGGGGAGCTGTTTTTT
CDR3: CARQGPNTGELFF